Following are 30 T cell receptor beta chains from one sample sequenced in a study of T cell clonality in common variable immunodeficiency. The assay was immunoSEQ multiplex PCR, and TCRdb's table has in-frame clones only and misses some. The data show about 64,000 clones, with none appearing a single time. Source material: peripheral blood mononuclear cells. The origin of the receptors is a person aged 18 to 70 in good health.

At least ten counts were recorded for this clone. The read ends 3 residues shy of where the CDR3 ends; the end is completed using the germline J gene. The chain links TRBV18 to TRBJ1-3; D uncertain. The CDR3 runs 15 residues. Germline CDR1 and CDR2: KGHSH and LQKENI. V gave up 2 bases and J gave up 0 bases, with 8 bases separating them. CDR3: CASSPMADSGNTIYF. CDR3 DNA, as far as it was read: TGTGCCAGCTCACCAATGGCGGACTCTGGAAACACC.

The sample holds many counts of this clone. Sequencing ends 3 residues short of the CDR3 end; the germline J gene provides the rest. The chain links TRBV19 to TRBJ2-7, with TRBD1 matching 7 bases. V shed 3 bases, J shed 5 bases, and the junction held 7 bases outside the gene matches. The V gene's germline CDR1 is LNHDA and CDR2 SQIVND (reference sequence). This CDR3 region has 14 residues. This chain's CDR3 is CASSMYRGNDEQYF. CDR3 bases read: TGTGCCAGTAGTATGTACAGGGGTAACGACGAG.

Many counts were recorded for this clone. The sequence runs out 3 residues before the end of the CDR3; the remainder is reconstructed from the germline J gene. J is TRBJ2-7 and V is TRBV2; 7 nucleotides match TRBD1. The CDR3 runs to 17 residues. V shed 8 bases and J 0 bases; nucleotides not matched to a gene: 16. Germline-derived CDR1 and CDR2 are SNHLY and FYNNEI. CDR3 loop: CASLGATGTTLSYEQYF. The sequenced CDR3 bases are TGTGCCAGCTTAGGGGCGACAGGGACCACCCTCTCCTACGAG.

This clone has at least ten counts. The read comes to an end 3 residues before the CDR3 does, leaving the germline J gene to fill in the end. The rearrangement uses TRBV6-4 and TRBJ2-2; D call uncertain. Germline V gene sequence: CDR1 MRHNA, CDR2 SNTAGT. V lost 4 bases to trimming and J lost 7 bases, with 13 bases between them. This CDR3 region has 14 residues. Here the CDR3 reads CASSAVASFGELFF. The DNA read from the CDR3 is TGTGCCAGCAGTGCGGTAGCCTCGTTCGGGGAG.

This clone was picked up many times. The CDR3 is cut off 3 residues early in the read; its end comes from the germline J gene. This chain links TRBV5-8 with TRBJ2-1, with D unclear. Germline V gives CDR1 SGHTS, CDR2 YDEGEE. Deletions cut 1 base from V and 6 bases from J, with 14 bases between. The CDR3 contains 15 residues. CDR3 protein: CASSLFVLSSNEQFF. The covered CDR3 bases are TGTGCCAGCAGCTTGTTCGTACTTTCTTCCAATGAG.

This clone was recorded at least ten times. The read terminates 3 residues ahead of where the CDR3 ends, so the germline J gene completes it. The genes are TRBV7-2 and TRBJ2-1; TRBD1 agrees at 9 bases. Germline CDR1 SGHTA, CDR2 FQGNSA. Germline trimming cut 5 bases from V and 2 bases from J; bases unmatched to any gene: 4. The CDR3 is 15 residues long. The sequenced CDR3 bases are TGTGCCAGCAGCCTGGGACAGGGAACCTACAATGAG. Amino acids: CASSLGQGTYNE. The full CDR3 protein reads CASSLGQGTYNEQFF.

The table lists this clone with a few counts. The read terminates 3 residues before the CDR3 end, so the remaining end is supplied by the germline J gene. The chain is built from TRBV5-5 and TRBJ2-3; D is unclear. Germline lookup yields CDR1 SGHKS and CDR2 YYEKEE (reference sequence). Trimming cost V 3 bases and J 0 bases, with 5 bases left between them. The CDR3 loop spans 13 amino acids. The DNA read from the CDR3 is TGTGCCAGCAGCTACTCTAGCACAGATACG. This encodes CASSYSSTDT. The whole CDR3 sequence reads CASSYSSTDTQYF.

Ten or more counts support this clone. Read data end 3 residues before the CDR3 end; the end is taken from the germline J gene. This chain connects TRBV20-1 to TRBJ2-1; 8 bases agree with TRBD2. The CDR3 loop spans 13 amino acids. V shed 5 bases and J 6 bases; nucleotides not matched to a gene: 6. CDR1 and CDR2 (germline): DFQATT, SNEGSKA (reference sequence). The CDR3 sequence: CSAGSGRGNEQFF. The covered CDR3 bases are TGCAGTGCTGGAAGCGGGAGAGGCAATGAG.

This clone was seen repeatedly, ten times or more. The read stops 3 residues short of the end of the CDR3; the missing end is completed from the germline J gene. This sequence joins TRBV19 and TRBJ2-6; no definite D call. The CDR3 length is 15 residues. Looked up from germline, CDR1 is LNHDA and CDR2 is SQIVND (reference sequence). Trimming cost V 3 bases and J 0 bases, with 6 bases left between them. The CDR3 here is CASSMSGSGANVLTF. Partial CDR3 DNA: TGTGCCAGTAGTATGTCAGGCTCTGGGGCCAACGTC.

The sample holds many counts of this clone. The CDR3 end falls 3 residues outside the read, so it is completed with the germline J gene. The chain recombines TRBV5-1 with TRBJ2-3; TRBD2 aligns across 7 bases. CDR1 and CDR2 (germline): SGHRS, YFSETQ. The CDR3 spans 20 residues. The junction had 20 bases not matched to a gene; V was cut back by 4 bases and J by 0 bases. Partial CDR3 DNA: TGCGCCAGCAGCAAGGCTGGGTCTAGCGGATCAAGTGCTAGCACAGATACG. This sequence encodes CASSKAGSSGSSASTDT. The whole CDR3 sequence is CASSKAGSSGSSASTDTQYF.

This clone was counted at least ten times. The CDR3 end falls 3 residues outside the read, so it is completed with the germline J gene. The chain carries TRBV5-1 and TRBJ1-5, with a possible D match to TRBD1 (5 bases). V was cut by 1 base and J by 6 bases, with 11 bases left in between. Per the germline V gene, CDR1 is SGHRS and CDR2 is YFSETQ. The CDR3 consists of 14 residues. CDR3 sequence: CASSLTPGSQPQHF. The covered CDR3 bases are TGCGCCAGCAGCTTGACGCCAGGGAGTCAGCCC.

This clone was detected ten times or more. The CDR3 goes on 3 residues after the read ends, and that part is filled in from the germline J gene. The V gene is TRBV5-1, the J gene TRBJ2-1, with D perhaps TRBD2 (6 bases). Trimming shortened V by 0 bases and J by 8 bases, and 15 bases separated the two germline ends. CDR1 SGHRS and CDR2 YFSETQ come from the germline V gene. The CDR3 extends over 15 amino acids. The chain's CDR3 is CASSLGGIGLDEQFF. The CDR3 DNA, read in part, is TGCGCCAGCAGCTTGGGCGGGATAGGGCTCGATGAG. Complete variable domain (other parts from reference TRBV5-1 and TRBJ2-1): KAGVTQTPRYLIKTRGQQVTLSCSPISGHRSVSWYQQTPGQGLQFLFEYFSETQRNKGNFPGRFSGRQFSNSRSEMNVSTLELGDSALYLCASSLGGIGLDEQFFGPGTRLTVL.

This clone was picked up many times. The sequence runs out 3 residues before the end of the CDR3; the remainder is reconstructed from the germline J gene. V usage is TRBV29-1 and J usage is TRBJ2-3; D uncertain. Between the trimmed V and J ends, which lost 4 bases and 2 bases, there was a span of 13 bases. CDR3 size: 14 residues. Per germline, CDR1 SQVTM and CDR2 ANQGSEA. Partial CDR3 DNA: TGCAGCGTTGCCGCCTCGTCACACACAGATACG. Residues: CSVAASSHTDT. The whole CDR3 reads CSVAASSHTDTQYF.

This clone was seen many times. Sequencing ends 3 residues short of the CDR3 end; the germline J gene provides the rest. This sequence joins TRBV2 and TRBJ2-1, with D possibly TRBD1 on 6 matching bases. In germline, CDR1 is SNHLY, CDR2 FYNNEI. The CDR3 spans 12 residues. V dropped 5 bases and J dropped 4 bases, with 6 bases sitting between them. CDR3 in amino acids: CASSQGYNEQFF. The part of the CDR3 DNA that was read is TGTGCCAGCAGTCAGGGGTACAATGAG.

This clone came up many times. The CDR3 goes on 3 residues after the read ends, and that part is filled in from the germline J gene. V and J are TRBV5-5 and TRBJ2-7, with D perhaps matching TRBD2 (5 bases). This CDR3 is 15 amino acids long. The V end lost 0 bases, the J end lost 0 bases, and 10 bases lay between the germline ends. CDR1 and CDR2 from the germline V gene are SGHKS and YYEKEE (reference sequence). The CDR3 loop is CASSLVGVSSYEQYF. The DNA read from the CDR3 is TGTGCCAGCAGCTTGGTCGGGGTTTCCTCCTACGAG.

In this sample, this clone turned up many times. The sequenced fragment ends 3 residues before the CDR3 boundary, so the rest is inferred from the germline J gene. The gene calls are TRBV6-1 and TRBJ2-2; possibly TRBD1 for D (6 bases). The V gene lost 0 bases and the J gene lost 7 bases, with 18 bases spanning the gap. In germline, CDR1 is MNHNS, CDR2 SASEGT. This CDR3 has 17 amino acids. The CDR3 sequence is CASSEALQTGSSGELFF. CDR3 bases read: TGTGCCAGCAGTGAAGCGCTTCAAACAGGGTCGAGCGGGGAG.

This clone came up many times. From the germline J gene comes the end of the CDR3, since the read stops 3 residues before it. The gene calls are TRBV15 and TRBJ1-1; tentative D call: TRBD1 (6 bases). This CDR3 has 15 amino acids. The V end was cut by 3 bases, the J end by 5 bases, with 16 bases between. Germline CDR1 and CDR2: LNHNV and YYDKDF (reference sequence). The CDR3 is CATSRDSQLGTEAFF. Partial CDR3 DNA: TGTGCCACCAGCAGGGACAGCCAACTAGGGACTGAA.

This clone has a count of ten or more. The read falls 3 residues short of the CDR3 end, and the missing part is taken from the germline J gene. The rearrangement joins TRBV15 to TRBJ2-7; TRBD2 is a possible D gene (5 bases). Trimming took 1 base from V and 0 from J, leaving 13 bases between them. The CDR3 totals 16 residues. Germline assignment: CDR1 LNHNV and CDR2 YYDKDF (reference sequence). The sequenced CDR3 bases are TGTGCCACCAGCAGAGGAGGGCGCGCCGACTCCTACGAG. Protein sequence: CATSRGGRADSYE. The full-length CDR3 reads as CATSRGGRADSYEQYF.

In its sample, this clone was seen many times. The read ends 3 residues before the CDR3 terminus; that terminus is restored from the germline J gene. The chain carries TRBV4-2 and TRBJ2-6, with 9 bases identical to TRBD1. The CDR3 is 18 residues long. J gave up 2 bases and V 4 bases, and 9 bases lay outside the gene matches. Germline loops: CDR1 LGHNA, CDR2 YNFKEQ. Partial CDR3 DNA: TGTGCCAGCAGCCTACCGGGACAGGGAGAGGCTGGGGCCAACGTC. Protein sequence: CASSLPGQGEAGANV. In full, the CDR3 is CASSLPGQGEAGANVLTF.

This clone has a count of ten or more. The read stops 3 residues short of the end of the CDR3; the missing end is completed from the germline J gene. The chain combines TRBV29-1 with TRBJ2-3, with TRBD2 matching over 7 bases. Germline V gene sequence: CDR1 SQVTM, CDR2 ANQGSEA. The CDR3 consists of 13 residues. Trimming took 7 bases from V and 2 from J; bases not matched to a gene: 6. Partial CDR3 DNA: TGCAGCGCTGGACTAGAACCCACAGATACG. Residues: CSAGLEPTDT. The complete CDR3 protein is CSAGLEPTDTQYF.

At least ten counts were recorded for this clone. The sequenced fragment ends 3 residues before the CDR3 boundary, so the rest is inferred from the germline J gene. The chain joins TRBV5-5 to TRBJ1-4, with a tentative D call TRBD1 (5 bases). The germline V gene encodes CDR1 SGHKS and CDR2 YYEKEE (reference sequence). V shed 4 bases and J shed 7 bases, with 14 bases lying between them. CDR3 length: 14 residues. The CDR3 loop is CASSPDSRSEKLFF. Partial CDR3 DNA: TGTGCCAGCAGCCCTGACAGCCGGAGTGAAAAA.

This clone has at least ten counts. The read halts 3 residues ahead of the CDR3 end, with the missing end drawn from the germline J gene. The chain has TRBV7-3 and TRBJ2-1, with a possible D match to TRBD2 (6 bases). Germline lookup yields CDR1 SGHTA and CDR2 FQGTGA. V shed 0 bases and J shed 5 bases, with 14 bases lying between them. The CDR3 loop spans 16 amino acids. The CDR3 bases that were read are TGTGCCAGCAGCTTAACGGGGCTAGCGCCCCACAATGAG. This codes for CASSLTGLAPHNE. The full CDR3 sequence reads CASSLTGLAPHNEQFF.

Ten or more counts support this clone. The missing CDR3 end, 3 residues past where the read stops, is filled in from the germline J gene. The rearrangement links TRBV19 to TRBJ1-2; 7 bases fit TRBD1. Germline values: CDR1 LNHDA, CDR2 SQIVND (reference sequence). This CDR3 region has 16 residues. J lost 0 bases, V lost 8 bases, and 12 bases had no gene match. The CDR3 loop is CASFTLRDRANYGYTF. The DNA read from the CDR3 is TGTGCCAGTTTTACCCTCCGGGACAGAGCTAACTATGGC.

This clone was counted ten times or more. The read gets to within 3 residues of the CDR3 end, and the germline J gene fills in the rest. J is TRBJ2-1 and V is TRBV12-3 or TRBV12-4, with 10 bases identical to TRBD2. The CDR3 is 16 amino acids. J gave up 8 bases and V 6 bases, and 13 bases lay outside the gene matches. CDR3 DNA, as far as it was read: TGTGCCAGCAGCCCCTTTCGGGGACTAGCGATCTATGAG. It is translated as CASSPFRGLAIYE. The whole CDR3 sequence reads CASSPFRGLAIYEQFF.

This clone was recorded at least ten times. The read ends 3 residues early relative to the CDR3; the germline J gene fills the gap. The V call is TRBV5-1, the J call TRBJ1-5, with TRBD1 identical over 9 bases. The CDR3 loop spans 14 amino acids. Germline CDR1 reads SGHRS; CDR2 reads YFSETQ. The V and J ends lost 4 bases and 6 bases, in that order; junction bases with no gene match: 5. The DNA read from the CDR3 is TGCGCCAGCAGCCAGGGACAGGGCGGTCAGCCC. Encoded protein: CASSQGQGGQP. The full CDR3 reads CASSQGQGGQPQHF. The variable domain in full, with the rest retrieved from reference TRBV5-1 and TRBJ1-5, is KAGVTQTPRYLIKTRGQQVTLSCSPISGHRSVSWYQQTPGQGLQFLFEYFSETQRNKGNFPGRFSGRQFSNSRSEMNVSTLELGDSALYLCASSQGQGGQPQHFGDGTRLSIL.

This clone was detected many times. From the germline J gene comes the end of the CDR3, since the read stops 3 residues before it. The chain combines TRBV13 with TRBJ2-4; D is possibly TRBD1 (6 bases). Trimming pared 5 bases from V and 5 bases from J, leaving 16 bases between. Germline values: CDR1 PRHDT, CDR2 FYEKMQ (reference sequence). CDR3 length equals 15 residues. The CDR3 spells CASSGMDSQQNIQYF. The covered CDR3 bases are TGTGCCAGCAGCGGGATGGACAGTCAACAAAACATT. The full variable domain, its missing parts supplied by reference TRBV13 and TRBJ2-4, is AAGVIQSPRHLIKEKRETATLKCYPIPRHDTVYWYQQGPGQDPQFLISFYEKMQSDKGSIPDRFSAQQFSDYHSELNMSSLELGDSALYFCASSGMDSQQNIQYFGAGTRLSVL.

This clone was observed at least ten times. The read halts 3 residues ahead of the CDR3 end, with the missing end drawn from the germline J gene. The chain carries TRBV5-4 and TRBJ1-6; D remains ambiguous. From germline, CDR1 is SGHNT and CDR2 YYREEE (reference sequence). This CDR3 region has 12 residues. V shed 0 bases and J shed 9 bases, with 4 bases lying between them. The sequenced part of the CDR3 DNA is TGTGCCAGCAGCTTGGCCAGTTCACCC. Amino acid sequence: CASSLASSP. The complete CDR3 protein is CASSLASSPLHF.

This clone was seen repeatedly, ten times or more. The CDR3 DNA, read in part, is TGTGCCAGCAGCTTAGTCGCGAACACCGGGGAG. It specifies CASSLVANTGE. The full CDR3 reads CASSLVANTGELFF. This sequence joins TRBV7-9 and TRBJ2-2; D is uncertain. The read comes to an end 3 residues before the CDR3 does, leaving the germline J gene to fill in the end. The CDR3 consists of 14 residues. V lost 1 base and J lost 0, with 3 bases in between. Germline V gene sequence: CDR1 SEHNR, CDR2 FQNEAQ (reference sequence).

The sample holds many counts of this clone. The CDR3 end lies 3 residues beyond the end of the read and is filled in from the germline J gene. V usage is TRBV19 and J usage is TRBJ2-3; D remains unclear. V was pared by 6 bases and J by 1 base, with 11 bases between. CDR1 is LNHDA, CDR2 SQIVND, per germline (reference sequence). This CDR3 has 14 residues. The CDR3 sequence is CASRALPRTDTQYF. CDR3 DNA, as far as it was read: TGTGCCAGTAGAGCCCTGCCGCGCACAGATACG. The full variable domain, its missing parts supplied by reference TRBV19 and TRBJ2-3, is DGGITQSPKYLFRKEGQNVTLSCEQNLNHDAMYWYRQDPGQGLRLIYYSQIVNDFQKGDIAEGYSVSREKKESFPLTVTSAQKNPTAFYLCASRALPRTDTQYFGPGTRLTVL.

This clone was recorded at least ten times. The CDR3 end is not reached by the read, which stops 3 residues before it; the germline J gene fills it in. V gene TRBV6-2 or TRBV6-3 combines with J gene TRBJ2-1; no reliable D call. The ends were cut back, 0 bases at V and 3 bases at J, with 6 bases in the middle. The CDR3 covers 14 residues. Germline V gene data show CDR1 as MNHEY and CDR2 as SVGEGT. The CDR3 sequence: CASSYSGSYNEQFF. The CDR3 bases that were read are TGTGCCAGCAGTTACTCGGGCAGCTACAATGAG.